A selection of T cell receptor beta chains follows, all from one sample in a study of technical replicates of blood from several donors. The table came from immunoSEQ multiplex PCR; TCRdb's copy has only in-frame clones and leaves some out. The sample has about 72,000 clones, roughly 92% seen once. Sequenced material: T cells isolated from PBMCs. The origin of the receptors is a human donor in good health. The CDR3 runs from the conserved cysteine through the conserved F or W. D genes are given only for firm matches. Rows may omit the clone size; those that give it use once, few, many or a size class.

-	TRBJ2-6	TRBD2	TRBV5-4	CASGLGGAGANVLTF	TGTGCCAGCGGCTTGGGGGGGGCTGGGGCCAACGTCCTGACTTTC
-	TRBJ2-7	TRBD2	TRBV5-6	CASSLVGLAAGEQYF	TGTGCCAGCAGCTTGGTGGGACTAGCGGCAGGCGAGCAGTACTTC
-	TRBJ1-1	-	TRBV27	CASSLGGVNTEAFF	TGTGCCAGCAGTTTAGGCGGAGTGAACACTGAAGCTTTCTTT
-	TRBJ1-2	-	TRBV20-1	CSAYNLGYTF	TGCAGTGCTTATAATCTTGGCTACACCTTC
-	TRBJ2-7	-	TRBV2	CASSPYTYEQYF	TGTGCCAGCAGTCCTTATACCTACGAGCAGTACTTC
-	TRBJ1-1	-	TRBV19	CASSGTQNTEAFF	TGTGCCAGTAGTGGGACACAGAACACTGAAGCTTTCTTT
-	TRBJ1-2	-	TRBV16	CASSQFRGAPGYGYTF	TGTGCCAGCAGCCAATTTCGGGGAGCCCCTGGGTATGGCTACACCTTC
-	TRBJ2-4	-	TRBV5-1	CASSTTGLAKNIQYF	TGCGCCAGCAGCACAACAGGGCTGGCCAAAAACATTCAGTACTTC
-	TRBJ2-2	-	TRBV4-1	CAARRVGGNTGELFF	TGCGCCGCCCGGCGCGTTGGAGGGAACACCGGGGAGCTGTTTTTT
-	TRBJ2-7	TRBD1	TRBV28	CASSLGQTGIGYF	TGTGCCAGCAGTTTGGGGCAGACAGGGATCGGGTACTTC
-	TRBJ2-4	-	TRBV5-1	CASSLEQNIAKNIQYF	TGCGCCAGCAGCTTGGAACAGAATATAGCCAAAAACATTCAGTACTTC
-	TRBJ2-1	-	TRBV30	CAWSEWGRTYNEQFF	TGTGCCTGGAGTGAATGGGGGAGGACCTACAATGAGCAGTTCTTC
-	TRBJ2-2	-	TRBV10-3	CAINDPVDTGELFF	TGTGCCATCAATGATCCCGTTGACACCGGGGAGCTGTTTTTT
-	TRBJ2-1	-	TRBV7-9	CASPSGEQFF	TGTGCCAGCCCGTCTGGCGAGCAGTTCTTC
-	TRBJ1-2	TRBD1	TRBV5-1	CASKTGESGYTF	TGCGCCAGCAAGACAGGGGAATCGGGCTACACCTTC
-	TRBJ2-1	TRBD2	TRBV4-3	CASSQGVGRARNEQFF	TGCGCCAGCAGCCAGGGGGTCGGGAGGGCCAGAAATGAGCAGTTCTTC
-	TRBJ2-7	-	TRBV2	CASSFQKQGQLSNEQYF	TGTGCCAGCAGTTTTCAAAAACAGGGCCAGCTTAGCAACGAGCAGTACTTC
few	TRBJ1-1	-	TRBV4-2	CASSQGMGSAEAFF	TGTGCCAGCAGCCAAGGAATGGGTAGCGCTGAAGCTTTCTTT
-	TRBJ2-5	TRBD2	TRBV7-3	CASSSMASGRETQYF	TGTGCCAGCAGCTCCATGGCAAGCGGGAGGGAGACCCAGTACTTC
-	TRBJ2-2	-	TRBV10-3	CAISDQTSLAGELFF	TGTGCCATCAGTGATCAGACTAGTTTAGCCGGGGAGCTGTTTTTT
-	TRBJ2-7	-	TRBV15	CATSRVRRSSYEQYF	TGTGCCACCAGCAGAGTACGGCGGAGCTCCTACGAGCAGTACTTC
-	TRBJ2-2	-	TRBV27	CASRAGRNTGELFF	TGTGCCAGCAGGGCGGGAAGGAACACCGGGGAGCTGTTTTTT
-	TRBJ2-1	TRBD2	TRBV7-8	CASSLNTGLAEPYNEQFF	TGTGCCAGCAGCTTAAATACTGGACTAGCGGAACCCTACAATGAGCAGTTCTTC
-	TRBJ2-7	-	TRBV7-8	CASSSKVTYEQYF	TGTGCCAGCAGCTCTAAAGTTACTTACGAGCAGTACTTC
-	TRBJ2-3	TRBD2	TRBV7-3	CASSAGLAGHFPDTQYF	TGTGCCAGCAGCGCGGGACTAGCGGGACATTTCCCAGATACGCAGTATTTT
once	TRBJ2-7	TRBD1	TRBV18	CASSPGTGDYEQYF	TGTGCCAGCTCCCCCGGGACAGGGGATTACGAGCAGTACTTC
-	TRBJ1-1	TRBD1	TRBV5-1	CASSLGNRGPTHEAFF	TGCGCCAGCAGCTTGGGGAACAGGGGGCCGACCCATGAAGCTTTCTTT
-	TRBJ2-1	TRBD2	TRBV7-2	CASSLAWTSGPYNEQFF	TGTGCCAGCAGCTTAGCGTGGACTAGCGGGCCGTACAATGAGCAGTTCTTC
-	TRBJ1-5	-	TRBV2	CASSEADSRGQPQHF	TGTGCCAGCAGTGAAGCCGACAGTCGCGGCCAGCCCCAGCATTTT
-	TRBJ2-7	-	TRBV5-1	CASSSMATYEQYF	TGCGCCAGCAGCTCCATGGCCACCTACGAGCAGTACTTC
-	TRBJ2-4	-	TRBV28	CASSFPRTVLAKNIQYF	TGTGCCAGCAGTTTCCCGCGGACAGTTCTAGCCAAAAACATTCAGTACTTC
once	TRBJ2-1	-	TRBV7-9	CASGLLNEQFF	TGTGCCAGCGGACTACTCAATGAGCAGTTCTTC
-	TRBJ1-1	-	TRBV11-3	CASSLDRSGFRAFF	TGTGCCAGCAGCTTAGATCGGTCAGGGTTCAGAGCTTTCTTT
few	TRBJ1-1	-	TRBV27	CASSPQQGPFEAFF	TGTGCCAGCAGTCCCCAGCAGGGCCCCTTTGAAGCTTTCTTT
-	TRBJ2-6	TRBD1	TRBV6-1	CASGQGARGANVLTF	TGTGCCAGCGGACAGGGGGCCAGAGGGGCCAACGTCCTGACTTTC
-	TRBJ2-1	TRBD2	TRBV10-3	CAISDWGGGLADPSSYNEQFF	TGTGCCATCAGTGATTGGGGAGGGGGACTAGCGGACCCTAGCTCCTACAATGAGCAGTTCTTC
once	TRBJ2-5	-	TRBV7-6	CASSPGSGTGYQETQYF	TGTGCCAGCAGCCCCGGTAGCGGGACAGGGTACCAAGAGACCCAGTACTTC
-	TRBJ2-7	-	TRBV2	CASRGLDYYEQYF	TGTGCCAGCAGGGGACTCGACTACTACGAGCAGTACTTC
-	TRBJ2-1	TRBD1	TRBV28	CASSESGTGDEQFF	TGTGCCAGCAGTGAATCCGGGACAGGGGATGAGCAGTTCTTC
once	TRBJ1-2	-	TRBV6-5	CASSYSVRAANYGYTF	TGTGCCAGCAGTTACTCGGTCAGGGCTGCTAACTATGGCTACACCTTC
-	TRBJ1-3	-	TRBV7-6	CASSLARTGQGNTIYF	TGTGCCAGCAGCTTAGCGAGGACTGGACAGGGAAACACCATATATTTT